The 13 T cell receptor beta chains listed next were all sequenced from one sample in a study of T cell repertoires in cytomegalovirus infection. What these receptors recognize is not known. TCRdb called the reads again in MiXCR, with one record for every CDR3 protein. The sample carries 650,000 to 900,000 distinct CDR3 sequences, around a third recorded once. The starting material was cultured CD8+ T cells from PBMCs, obtained from culture after CMV antigen stimulation. The receptors were sampled from a human donor in good health (CMV status not recorded). Some clones in this sample may be carry-over from other donors' samples.

This chain joins TRBV6-1 and TRBJ1-5; D not resolved. CDR3 length: 15 amino acids. V was trimmed by 2 bases and J by 1 base, leaving 9 bases between them. CDR1 MNHNS and CDR2 SASEGT come from the germline V gene. CDR3 nucleotide sequence: TGTGCCAGCAGTGAAATATGGGCGAGCAATCAGCCCCAGCATTTT. It translates to CASSEIWASNQPQHF.

A few counts support this clonotype. The J gene is TRBJ2-3, the V gene TRBV4-1; the match to TRBD2 covers 11 bases. CDR1 and CDR2 (germline): MGHRA, YSYEKL. J lost 6 bases, V lost 3 bases, and 8 bases had no gene match. This CDR3 contains 16 residues. CDR3: CASSHQLAGAQDTQYF. The CDR3 DNA reads as TGCGCCAGCAGCCATCAACTAGCGGGGGCGCAGGATACGCAGTATTTT.

The chain recombines TRBV4-2 with TRBJ2-7; TRBD2 aligns across 8 bases. V shed 0 bases, J shed 3 bases, and the junction held 4 bases outside the gene matches. The CDR3 extends over 15 amino acids. Looked up from germline, CDR1 is LGHNA and CDR2 is YNFKEQ. DNA of the CDR3: TGTGCCAGCAGCCAAGAAGTAGCGGGGCACTACGAGCAGTACTTC. Translating gives CASSQEVAGHYEQYF.

This clonotype was seen at least ten times. The genes are TRBV7-2 and TRBJ1-5; 10 positions agree with TRBD1. The trim removed 3 bases at V and 4 bases at J, leaving 6 bases unmatched. From germline, CDR1 is SGHTA and CDR2 FQGNSA. This CDR3 comprises 16 residues. The CDR3, as DNA: TGTGCCAGCAGCTTTTTTGACAGGGGGCTTAATCAGCCCCAGCATTTT. Translation: CASSFFDRGLNQPQHF.

The chain employs TRBV29-1 and TRBJ2-1; a possible D gene is TRBD2 (5 bases). Trimming stripped 6 bases from V and 8 bases from J, with 20 bases between. CDR1 and CDR2 from the germline V gene are SQVTM and ANQGSEA. The CDR3 extends over 14 amino acids. Written as DNA, the CDR3 is TGCAGCGTCACCCTAGGACTCGCTGATGATGAGCAGTTCTTC. Its protein is CSVTLGLADDEQFF.

The chain couples TRBV10-3 to TRBJ2-3; D remains ambiguous. Deletions cut 8 bases from V and 5 bases from J, with 8 bases between. Germline CDR1 reads ENHRY; CDR2 reads SYGVKD. The length of the CDR3 is 11 residues. CDR3 sequence reads: CAILRRDTQYF. CDR3 DNA sequence: TGTGCCATCCTCCGGAGAGATACGCAGTATTTT.

About this clonotype: A much bigger clone sits one base away, suggesting this may be a read error. The rearrangement links TRBV13 to TRBJ2-7; 9 bases align to TRBD1. Germline CDR1 is PRHDT and CDR2 is FYEKMQ (reference sequence). The CDR3 runs to 14 residues. V lost 5 bases, J lost 2 bases, and 4 bases stayed unmatched. The CDR3 region is CASSHGTGTYEQYF. In DNA, the CDR3 is TGTGCCAGCAGCCACGGGACAGGGACCTACGAGCAGTACTTC.

The chain has TRBV7-2 and TRBJ2-1; D is unclear. Trimming removed 6 bases at V and 2 bases at J, with 14 bases between. The germline V gene encodes CDR1 SGHTA and CDR2 FQGNSA. This CDR3 has 15 residues. The chain's CDR3 is CASRKSGYPYNEQFF. DNA of the CDR3: TGTGCCAGCAGGAAGTCGGGCTACCCCTACAATGAGCAGTTCTTC.

This clonotype was counted only a few times. The CDR3 region has the DNA TGTGCCATCAGTGAGGGGACCGGGACAAAGGGGAATGAGCAGTTCTTC. Its translation is CAISEGTGTKGNEQFF. The gene calls are TRBV10-3 and TRBJ2-1; TRBD1 is a possible D gene (6 bases). Trimming took 2 bases from V and 7 from J, leaving 18 bases between them. From germline, CDR1 is ENHRY and CDR2 SYGVKD. This CDR3 contains 16 residues.

The chain employs TRBV20-1 and TRBJ2-1, with 8 bases lining up with TRBD2. The trim removed 6 bases at V and 1 base at J, leaving 8 bases unmatched. This CDR3 spans 15 amino acids. The germline V gene encodes CDR1 DFQATT and CDR2 SNEGSKA (reference sequence). The CDR3: CSAYLLAGSYNEQFF. CDR3 coding DNA: TGCAGTGCCTATCTTCTAGCGGGTTCCTACAATGAGCAGTTCTTC.

V gene TRBV6-6 combines with J gene TRBJ1-1; D unclear. CDR3 length: 12 residues. The V and J ends lost 0 bases and 11 bases respectively, with 10 bases between them. The germline V gene encodes CDR1 MNHNY and CDR2 SVGAGI (reference sequence). CDR3 nucleotides: TGTGCCAGCAGTTACTCTAAGGTTGGGGCTTTCTTT. Its protein is CASSYSKVGAFF.

The chain links TRBV6-2 or TRBV6-3 to TRBJ1-1; D not resolved. The ends were cut back, 6 bases at V and 0 bases at J, with 14 bases in the middle. In germline, CDR1 is MNHEY, CDR2 SVGEGT. The CDR3 spans 15 residues. The CDR3 DNA follows: TGTGCCAGCAGACCCACCATTCTACTGAACACTGAAGCTTTCTTT. It translates to CASRPTILLNTEAFF.

The chain uses TRBV6-5 and TRBJ2-1; possible D gene TRBD2, 6 bases. Germline CDR1 MNHEY, CDR2 SVGAGI. The CDR3 is 14 residues long. With 5 bases removed from V and 4 bases from J, the gap between germline ends came to 12 bases. Written as DNA, the CDR3 is TGTGCCAGCAGTGGAGGGTCTTTTTACAATGAGCAGTTCTTC. Translated, it gives CASSGGSFYNEQFF.